The T cell receptor beta chain under discussion was sequenced for a study of radiotherapy plus CTLA-4 blockade in lung cancer. Trimming cost V 0 bases and J 4 bases, with 10 bases left between them. CDR1 is LGHNA, CDR2 YSLEER, per germline. The CDR3 length is 15 residues. TCRdb's copy holds only in-frame clones and misses some; the assay was immunoSEQ multiplex PCR. The table has just over 60,000 clones, 70% to 85% seen once; the top ten hold about 4.5%. The material sequenced was peripheral blood, taken from a patient treated with radiotherapy plus ipilimumab. The sequence was obtained from a human donor with non-small cell lung cancer who had a complete response to radiotherapy plus ipilimumab. The rearrangement uses TRBV4-3 and TRBJ1-5, with D possibly TRBD1 on 6 matching bases. The CDR3 DNA is TGCGCCAGCAGCCAAGACAGGGGCAGGAATCAGCCCCAGCATTTT. Translated: CASSQDRGRNQPQHF.